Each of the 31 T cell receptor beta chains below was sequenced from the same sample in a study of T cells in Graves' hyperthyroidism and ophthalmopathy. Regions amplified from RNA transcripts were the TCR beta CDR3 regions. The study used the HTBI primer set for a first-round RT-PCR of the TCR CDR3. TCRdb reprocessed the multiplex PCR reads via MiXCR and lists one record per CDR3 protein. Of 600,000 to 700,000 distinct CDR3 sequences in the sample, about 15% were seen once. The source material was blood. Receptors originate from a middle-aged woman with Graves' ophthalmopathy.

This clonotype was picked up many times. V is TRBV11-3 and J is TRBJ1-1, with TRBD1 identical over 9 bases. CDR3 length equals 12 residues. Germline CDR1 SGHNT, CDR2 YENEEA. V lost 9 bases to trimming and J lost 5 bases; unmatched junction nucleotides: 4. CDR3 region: CARGQGGTEAFF. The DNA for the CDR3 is TGTGCCAGGGGACAGGGAGGGACTGAAGCTTTCTTT.

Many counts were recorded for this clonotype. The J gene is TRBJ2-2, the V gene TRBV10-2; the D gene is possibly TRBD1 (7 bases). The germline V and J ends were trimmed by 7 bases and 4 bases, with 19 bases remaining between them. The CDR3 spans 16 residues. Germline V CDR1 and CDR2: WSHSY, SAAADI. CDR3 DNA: TGCGCCAGCACCCTGCCGGCAGGGGGGACCACCGGGGAGCTGTTTTTT. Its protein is CASTLPAGGTTGELFF.

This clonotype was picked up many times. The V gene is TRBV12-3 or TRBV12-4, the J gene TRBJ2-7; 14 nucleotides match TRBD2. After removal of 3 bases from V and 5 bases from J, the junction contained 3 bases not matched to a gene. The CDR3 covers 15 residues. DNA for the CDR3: TGTGCCAGCAGTTTGGGACTAGCGGGAGCGCACGAGCAGTACTTC. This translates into CASSLGLAGAHEQYF.

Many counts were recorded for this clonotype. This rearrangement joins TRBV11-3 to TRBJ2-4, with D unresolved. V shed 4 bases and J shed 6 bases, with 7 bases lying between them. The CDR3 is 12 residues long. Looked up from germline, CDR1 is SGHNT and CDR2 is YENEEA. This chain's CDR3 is CASSYSRNIQYF. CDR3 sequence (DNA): TGTGCCAGCAGCTACTCTAGAAACATTCAGTACTTC. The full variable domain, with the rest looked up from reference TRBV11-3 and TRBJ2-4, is EAGVVQSPRYKIIEKKQPVAFWCNPISGHNTLYWYLQNLGQGPELLIRYENEEAVDDSQLPKDRFSAERLKGVDSTLKIQPAELGDSAVYLCASSYSRNIQYFGAGTRLSVL.

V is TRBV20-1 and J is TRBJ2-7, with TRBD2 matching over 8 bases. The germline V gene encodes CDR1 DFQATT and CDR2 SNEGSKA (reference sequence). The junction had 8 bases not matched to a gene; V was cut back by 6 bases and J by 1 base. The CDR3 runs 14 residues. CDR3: CSAPGTSLSYEQYF. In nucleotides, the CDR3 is TGCAGTGCCCCCGGGACTAGTCTTTCCTACGAGCAGTACTTC.

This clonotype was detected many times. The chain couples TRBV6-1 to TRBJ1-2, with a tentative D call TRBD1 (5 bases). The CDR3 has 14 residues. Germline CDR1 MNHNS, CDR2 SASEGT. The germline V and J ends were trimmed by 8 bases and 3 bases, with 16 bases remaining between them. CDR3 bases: TGTGCCAGCCTTCTATTCGGGGGAGACTATGGCTACACCTTC. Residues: CASLLFGGDYGYTF.

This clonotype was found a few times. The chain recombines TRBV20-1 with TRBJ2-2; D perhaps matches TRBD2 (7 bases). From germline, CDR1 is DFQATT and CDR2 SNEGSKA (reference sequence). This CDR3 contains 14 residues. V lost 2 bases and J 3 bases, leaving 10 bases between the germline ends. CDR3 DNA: TGCAGTGCTAGACAGGGGAGGGACACCGGGGAGCTGTTTTTT. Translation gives CSARQGRDTGELFF.

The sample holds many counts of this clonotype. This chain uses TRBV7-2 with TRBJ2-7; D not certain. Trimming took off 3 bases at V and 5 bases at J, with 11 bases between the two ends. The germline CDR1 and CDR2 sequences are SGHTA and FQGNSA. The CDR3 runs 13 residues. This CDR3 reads CASSLIQAHEQYF. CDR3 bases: TGTGCCAGCAGCTTGATCCAGGCGCACGAGCAGTACTTC.

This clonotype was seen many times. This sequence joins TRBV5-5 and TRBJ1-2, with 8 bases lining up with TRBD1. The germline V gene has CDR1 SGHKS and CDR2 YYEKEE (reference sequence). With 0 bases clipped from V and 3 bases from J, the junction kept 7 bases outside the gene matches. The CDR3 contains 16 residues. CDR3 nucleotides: TGTGCCAGCAGCTTGGCGACAGGGGTTCATGACTATGGCTACACCTTC. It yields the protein CASSLATGVHDYGYTF. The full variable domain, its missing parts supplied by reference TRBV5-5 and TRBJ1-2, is DAGVTQSPTHLIKTRGQQVTLRCSPISGHKSVSWYQQVLGQGPQFIFQYYEKEERGRGNFPDRFSARQFPNYSSELNVNALLLGDSALYLCASSLATGVHDYGYTFGSGTRLTVV.

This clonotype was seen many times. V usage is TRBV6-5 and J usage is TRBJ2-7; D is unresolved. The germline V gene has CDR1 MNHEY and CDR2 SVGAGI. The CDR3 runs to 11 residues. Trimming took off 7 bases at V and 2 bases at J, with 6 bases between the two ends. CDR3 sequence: CASMGPYEQYF. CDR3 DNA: TGTGCCAGCATGGGCCCCTACGAGCAGTACTTC.

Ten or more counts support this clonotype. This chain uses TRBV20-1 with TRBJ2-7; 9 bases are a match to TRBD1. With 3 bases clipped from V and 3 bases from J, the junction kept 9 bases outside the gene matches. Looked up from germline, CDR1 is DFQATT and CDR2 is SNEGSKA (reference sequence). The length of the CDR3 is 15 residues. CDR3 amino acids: CSARGEGQGVYEQYF. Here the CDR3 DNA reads TGCAGTGCTAGGGGGGAGGGACAGGGCGTCTACGAGCAGTACTTC.

The CDR3 region has the DNA TGTGCCAGCAGTGACACTGGAGATAACGAGGAGCAGTACTTC. This encodes CASSDTGDNEEQYF. V is TRBV12-3 or TRBV12-4 and J is TRBJ2-7; D is undetermined. V was clipped by 5 bases and J by 7 bases, with 18 bases between them. The length of the CDR3 is 14 residues.

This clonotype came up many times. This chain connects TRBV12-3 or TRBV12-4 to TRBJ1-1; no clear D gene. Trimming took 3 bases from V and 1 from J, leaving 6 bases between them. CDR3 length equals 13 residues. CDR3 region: CASSFETNTEAFF. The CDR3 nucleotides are TGTGCCAGCAGTTTCGAAACGAACACTGAAGCTTTCTTT.

The CDR3 is CASSPTSWGIPFF. The CDR3 region has the DNA TGTGCCAGCAGCCCGACAAGCTGGGGGATACCTTTCTTT. This chain joins TRBV27 and TRBJ1-1, with D maybe TRBD1 (5 bases). The CDR3 runs to 13 residues. In germline, CDR1 is MNHEY, CDR2 SMNVEV (reference sequence). V lost 6 bases to trimming and J lost 12 bases, with 20 bases between them.

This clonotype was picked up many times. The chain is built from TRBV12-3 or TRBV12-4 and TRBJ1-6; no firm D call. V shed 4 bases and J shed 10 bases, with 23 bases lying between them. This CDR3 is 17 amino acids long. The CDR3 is CASSSFQSRRYGSPLHF. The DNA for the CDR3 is TGTGCCAGCAGTTCCTTCCAGAGCAGGCGATATGGATCACCCCTCCACTTT.

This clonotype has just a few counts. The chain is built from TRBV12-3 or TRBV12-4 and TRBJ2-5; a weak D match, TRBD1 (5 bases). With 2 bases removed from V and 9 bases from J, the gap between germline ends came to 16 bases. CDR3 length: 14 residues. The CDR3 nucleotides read TGTGCCAGCAGTTTATCAGGGTTGGAATATTCCCAGTACTTC. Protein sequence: CASSLSGLEYSQYF.

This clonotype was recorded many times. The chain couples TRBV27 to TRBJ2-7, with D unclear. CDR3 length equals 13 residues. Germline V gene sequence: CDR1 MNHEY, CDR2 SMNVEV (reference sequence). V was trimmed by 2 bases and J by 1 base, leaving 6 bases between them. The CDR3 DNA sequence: TGTGCCAGCAGTTTAGCGGAGTCCTACGAGCAGTACTTC. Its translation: CASSLAESYEQYF.

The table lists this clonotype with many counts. The CDR3 sequence is CASSGTGGVYTEAFF. CDR3 in DNA: TGTGCCAGCAGCGGGACAGGGGGTGTATATACTGAAGCTTTCTTT. V gene TRBV12-3 or TRBV12-4 combines with J gene TRBJ1-1; TRBD1 matches at 11 bases. The CDR3 length is 15 residues. Trimming took 6 bases from V and 5 from J; bases not matched to a gene: 8.

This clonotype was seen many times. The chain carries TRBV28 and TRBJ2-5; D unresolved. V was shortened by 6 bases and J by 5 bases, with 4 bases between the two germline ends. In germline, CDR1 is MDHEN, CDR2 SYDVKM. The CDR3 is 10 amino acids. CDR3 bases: TGTGCCAGCAGGGGGGAGACCCAGTACTTC. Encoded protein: CASRGETQYF.

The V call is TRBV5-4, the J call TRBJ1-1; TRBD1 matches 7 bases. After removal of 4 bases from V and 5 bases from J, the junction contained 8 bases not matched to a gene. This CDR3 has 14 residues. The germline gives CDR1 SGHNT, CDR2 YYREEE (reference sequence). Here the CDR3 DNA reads TGTGCCAGCAGCCCCCCGCAGGGGGAGACTGAAGCTTTCTTT. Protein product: CASSPPQGETEAFF.

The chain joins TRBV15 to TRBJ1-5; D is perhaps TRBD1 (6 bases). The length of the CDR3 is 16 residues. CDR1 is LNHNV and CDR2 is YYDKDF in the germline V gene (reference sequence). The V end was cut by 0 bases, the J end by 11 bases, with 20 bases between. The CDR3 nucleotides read TGTGCCACCAGCAGAGATTTGGGCGGGGGGGCAGGAGCCCAGCATTTT. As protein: CATSRDLGGGAGAQHF. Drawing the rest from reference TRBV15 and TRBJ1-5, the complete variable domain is DAMVIQNPRYQVTQFGKPVTLSCSQTLNHNVMYWYQQKSSQAPKLLFHYYDKDFNNEADTPDNFQSRRPNTSFCFLDIRSPGLGDTAMYLCATSRDLGGGAGAQHFGDGTRLSIL.

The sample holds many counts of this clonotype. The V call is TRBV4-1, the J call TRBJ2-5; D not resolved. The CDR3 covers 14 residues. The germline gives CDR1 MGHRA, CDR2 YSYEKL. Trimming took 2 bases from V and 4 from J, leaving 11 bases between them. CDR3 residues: CASSQTQSVETQYF. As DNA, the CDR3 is TGCGCCAGCAGCCAAACACAGTCCGTAGAGACCCAGTACTTC.

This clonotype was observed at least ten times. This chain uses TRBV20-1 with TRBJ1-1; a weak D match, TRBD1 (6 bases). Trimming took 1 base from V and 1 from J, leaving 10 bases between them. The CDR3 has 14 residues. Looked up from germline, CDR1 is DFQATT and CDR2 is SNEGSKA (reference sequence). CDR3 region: CSARVGGRNTEAFF. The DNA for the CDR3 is TGCAGTGCTAGAGTTGGGGGGCGGAACACTGAAGCTTTCTTT.

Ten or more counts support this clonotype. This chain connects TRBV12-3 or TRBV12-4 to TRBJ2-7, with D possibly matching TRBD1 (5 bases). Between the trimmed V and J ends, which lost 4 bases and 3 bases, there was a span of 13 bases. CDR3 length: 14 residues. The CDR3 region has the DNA TGTGCCAGCAGTTCAAAACAGGCCCGCTACGAGCAGTACTTC. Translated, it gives CASSSKQARYEQYF.

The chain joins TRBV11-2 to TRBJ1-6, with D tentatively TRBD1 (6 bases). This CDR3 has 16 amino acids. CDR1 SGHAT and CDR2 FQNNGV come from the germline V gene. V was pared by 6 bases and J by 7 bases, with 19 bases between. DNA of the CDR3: TGTGCCAGCAGTCGAACCGGGACAAGGGGGAATTCACCCCTCCACTTT. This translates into CASSRTGTRGNSPLHF. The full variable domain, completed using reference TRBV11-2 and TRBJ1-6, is EAGVAQSPRYKIIEKRQSVAFWCNPISGHATLYWYQQILGQGPKLLIQFQNNGVVDDSQLPKDRFSAERLKGVDSTLKIQPAKLEDSAVYLCASSRTGTRGNSPLHFGNGTRLTVT.

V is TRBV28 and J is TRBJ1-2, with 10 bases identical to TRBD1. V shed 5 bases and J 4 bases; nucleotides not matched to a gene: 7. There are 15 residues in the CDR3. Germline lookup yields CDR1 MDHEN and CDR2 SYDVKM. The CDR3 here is CASSDPDRGLYGYTF. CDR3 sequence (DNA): TGTGCCAGCAGTGACCCCGACAGGGGGCTCTATGGCTACACCTTC.

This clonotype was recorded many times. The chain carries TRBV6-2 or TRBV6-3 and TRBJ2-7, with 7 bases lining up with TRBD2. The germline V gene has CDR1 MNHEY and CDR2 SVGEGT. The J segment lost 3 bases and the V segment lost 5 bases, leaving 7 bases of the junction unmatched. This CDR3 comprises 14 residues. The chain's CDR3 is CASSIREANYEQYF. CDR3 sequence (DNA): TGTGCCAGCAGTATTCGGGAGGCTAACTACGAGCAGTACTTC.

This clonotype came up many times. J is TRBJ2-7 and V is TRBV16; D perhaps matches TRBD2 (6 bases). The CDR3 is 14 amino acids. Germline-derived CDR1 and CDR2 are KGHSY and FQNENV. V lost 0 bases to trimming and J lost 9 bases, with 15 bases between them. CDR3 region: CASSQSRAGPGQYF. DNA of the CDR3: TGTGCCAGCAGCCAATCGAGGGCGGGACCTGGGCAGTACTTC.

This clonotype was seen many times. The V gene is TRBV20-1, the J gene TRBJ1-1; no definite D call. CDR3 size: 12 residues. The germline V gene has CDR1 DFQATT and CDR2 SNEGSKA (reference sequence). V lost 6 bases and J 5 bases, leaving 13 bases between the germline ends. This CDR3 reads CSAIQWGTEAFF. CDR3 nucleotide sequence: TGCAGTGCCATTCAGTGGGGAACTGAAGCTTTCTTT.

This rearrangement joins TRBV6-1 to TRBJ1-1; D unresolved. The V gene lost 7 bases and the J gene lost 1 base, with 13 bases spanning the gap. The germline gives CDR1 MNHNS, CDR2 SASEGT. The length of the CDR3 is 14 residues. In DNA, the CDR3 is TGTGCCAGCACCCCCCAGAACGGGAACACTGAAGCTTTCTTT. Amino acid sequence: CASTPQNGNTEAFF.

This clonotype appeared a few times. The CDR3 nucleotides read TGTGCCAGCACCGGACAGGAGCTGAACACTGAAGCTTTCTTT. Protein product: CASTGQELNTEAFF. The chain has TRBV18 and TRBJ1-1; 7 positions agree with TRBD1. The ends lost 8 bases at V and 0 bases at J; junction bases unmatched: 6. The germline gives CDR1 KGHSH, CDR2 LQKENI. The CDR3 is made up of 14 amino acids.